Included here is one TCR beta chain sequence, with context. Antigen specificity is unknown. Germline CDR1 MDHEN, CDR2 SYDVKM. The CDR3 consists of 14 residues. The record originates from a study of CXCR3-negative and CXCR3-positive naive CD8 T cells. 5' RACE that incorporated UMI labels was used to prepare the TRB cDNA libraries. Each CDR3 protein gets one entry in TCRdb, which reprocessed the 5' RACE reads and gives no DNA. The specimen's table records 50,000 to 65,000 distinct CDR3 sequences. CD45RO-CCR7+CD27+CD95- characterized naive CD8+ T cells. Study-wide results and limits: Hydrophobicity was higher for TRB CDR3s found in CXCR3-positive naive cells than in CXCR3-negative naive cells. CXCR3-negative and CXCR3-positive naive cells shared comparable TRBV-TRBJ usage, but memory cells did not.

The sequenced sample consisted of naive CXCR3+ CD8+ T cells from blood. Subset denoted: CD45RO-CCR7+CD27+CD95- naive CD8+ T cells expressing CXCR3 (TNR3+). This sequence originates from a human donor in good health. Some clones in this sample may be carry-over from other donors' samples. The chain links TRBV28 to TRBJ2-7; no DNA is available, so the TRBD1 call from TCRdb remains unchecked. The CDR3 loop is CASSPRDSIYEQYF. Using reference TRBV28 and TRBJ2-7 for the parts outside the CDR3, the full variable domain is DVKVTQSSRYLVKRTGEKVFLECVQDMDHENMFWYRQDPGLGLRLIYFSYDVKMKEKGDIPEGYSVSREKKERFSLILESASTNQTSMYLCASSPRDSIYEQYFGPGTRLTVT.